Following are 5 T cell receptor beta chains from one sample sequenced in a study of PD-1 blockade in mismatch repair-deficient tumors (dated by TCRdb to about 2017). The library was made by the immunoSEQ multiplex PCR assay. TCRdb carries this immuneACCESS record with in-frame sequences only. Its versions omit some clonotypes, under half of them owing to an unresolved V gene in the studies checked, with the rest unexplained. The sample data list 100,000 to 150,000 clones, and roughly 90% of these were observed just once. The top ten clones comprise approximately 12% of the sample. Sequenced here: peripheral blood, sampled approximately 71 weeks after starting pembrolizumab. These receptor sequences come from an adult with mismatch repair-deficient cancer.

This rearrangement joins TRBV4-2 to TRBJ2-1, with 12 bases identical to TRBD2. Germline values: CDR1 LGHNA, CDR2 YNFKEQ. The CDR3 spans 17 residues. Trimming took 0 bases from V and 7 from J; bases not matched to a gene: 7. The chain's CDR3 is CASSQDRPSGRENEQFF. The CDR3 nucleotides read TGTGCCAGCAGCCAAGACCGGCCTAGCGGGAGGGAAAATGAGCAGTTCTTC.

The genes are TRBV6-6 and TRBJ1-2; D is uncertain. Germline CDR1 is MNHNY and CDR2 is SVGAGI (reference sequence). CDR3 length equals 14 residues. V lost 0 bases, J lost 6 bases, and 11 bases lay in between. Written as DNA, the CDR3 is TGTGCCAGCAGTTACTCGGGCAGGAAGGATGGCTACACCTTC. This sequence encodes CASSYSGRKDGYTF.

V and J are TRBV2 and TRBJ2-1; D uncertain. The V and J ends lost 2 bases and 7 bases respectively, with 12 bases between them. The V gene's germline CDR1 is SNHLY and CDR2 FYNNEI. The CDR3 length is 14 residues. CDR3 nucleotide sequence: TGTGCCAGCAGTGAAAGGTTCGCGTTTAATGAGCAGTTCTTC. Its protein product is CASSERFAFNEQFF.

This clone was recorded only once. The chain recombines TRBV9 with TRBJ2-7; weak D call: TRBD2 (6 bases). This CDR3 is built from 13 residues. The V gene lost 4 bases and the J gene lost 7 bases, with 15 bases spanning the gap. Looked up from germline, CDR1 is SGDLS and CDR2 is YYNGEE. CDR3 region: CASSLYSRGEQYF. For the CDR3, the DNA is TGTGCCAGCAGCCTATACAGCCGGGGGGAGCAGTACTTC.

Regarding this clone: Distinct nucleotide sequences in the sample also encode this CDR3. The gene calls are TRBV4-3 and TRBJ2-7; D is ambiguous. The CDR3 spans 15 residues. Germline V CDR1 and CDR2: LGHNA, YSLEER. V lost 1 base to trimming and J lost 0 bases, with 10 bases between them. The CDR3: CASSQVAGTSYEQYF. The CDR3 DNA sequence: TGCGCCAGCAGCCAAGTCGCTGGTACCTCCTACGAGCAGTACTTC.